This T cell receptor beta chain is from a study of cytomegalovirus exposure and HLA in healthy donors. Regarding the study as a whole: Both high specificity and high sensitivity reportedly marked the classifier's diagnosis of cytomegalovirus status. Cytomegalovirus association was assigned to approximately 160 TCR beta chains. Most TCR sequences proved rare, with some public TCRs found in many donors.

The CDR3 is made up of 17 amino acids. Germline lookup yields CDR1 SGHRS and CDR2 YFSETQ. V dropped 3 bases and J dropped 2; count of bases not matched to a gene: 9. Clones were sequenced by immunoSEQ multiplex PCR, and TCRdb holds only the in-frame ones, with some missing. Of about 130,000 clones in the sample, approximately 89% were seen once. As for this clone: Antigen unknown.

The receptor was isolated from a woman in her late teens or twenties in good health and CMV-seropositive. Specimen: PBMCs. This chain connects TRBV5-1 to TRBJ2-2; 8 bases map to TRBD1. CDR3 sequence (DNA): TGCGCCAGCAGCTATAACGGACAGGGCACAAACACCGGGGAGCTGTTTTTT. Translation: CASSYNGQGTNTGELFF.